The subject of this entry is one T cell receptor (beta chain). Its antigen is still unknown. One junction end does not reproduce the germline sequence, and a read error may be involved. Germline CDR1 and CDR2: LNHNV and YYDKDF (reference sequence). The CDR3 is made up of 14 amino acids. The data originate from a study of blood T cells in healthy people across ages. The study's findings and limits: Researchers report that TCR beta diversity correlated strongly with naive T cell percentage.

Isolating PBMCs gave at least 6 million of these cells per sample. A J-beta primer mix and a sample-barcoded 5' primer were used in a second PCR of about 7 to 12 cycles. A template-switch adaptor with 12 random nucleotides tagged each cDNA molecule. TCRdb fed the 5' RACE reads into MiXCR, producing one record per CDR3 protein. This sample carries approximately 1.5 million distinct CDR3 sequences, 30% to 35% of them seen once, and the ten largest clones take roughly 12%. Sequencing used blood. The chain couples TRBV15 to TRBJ1-1, with unresolved D. This clonotype originated in a woman aged 30 to 39 in good health. CDR3 DNA: TGTGTCACCAGTACACGGTCAATGAACACTGAAGCTTTCTTT. As protein: CVTSTRSMNTEAFF.